One TCR beta chain is described in this entry. The data are from a study of blood T cell repertoires in COVID-19. Study-level background: Samples representing acute and convalescent COVID-19 were sourced from the United States, Italy and Spain.

The study recruited people aged roughly 18 to 95 years across under 25 US areas. Cohort placement rested on clinical history that participants reported themselves. Original analysis: Estimated nucleated cell counts came from reference gene primer amplification. The protocol was immunoSEQ multiplex PCR, while the TCRdb copy is restricted to in-frame clones and leaves out a portion. The V and J calls and clone size come from that table; D and trimming were worked out from the DNA. Found here are roughly 240,000 clones, roughly 88% of them singletons; the top ten hold 2% to 2.5%. The sequence came from a woman aged 40 to 49 with acute COVID-19. What was sequenced was PBMCs or T cells enriched from blood (not recorded which).

For the CDR3, the DNA is TGTGCCAGCTCACCACTTGAAGGGACAGGCAGCCGGGGCTATGGCTACACCTTC. It is translated as CASSPLEGTGSRGYGYTF. The chain has TRBV18 and TRBJ1-2; 8 nucleotides agree with TRBD1. From germline, CDR1 is KGHSH and CDR2 LQKENI. Trimming at V came to 1 base and at J to 4 bases, leaving 14 bases not matched to a gene. The CDR3 runs 18 residues.